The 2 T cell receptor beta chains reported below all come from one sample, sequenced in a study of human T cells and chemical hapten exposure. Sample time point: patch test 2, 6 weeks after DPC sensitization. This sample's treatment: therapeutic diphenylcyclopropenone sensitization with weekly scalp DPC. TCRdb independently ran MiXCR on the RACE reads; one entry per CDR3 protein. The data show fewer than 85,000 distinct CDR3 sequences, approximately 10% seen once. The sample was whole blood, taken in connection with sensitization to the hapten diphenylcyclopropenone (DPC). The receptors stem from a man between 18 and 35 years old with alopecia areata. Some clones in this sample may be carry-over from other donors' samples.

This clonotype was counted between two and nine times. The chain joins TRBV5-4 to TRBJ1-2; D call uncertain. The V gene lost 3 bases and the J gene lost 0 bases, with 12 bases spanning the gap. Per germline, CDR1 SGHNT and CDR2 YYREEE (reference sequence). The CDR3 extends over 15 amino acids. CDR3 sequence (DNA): TGTGCCAGCAGCTACGACGGTAGAGCTAACTATGGCTACACCTTC. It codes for CASSYDGRANYGYTF.

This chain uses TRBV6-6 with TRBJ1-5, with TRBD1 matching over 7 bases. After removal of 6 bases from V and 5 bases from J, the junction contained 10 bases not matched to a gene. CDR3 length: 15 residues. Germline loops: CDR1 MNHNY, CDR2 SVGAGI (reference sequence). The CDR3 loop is CASSVPGQQYQPQHF. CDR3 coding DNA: TGTGCCAGCAGCGTCCCGGGACAGCAATATCAGCCCCAGCATTTT.